The text below deals with one T cell receptor (beta chain). The antigen remains unidentified. This sample was included in a study of T cell responses to AZD1222 COVID-19 vaccine. Background on the study: Second-dose groups at about 4 or about 12 weeks were pooled. Study findings and constraints: Repertoires were obtained only post-peak T cell response. Reports indicate that nearly half of spike-specific TCRs are directed at unmutated variant regions.

Deletions cut 4 bases from V and 0 bases from J, with 7 bases between. CDR1 is SNHLY and CDR2 is FYNNEI in the germline V gene. The CDR3 loop spans 14 amino acids. Only in-frame clones appear in the TCRdb table, and some are missing; sequencing was by immunoSEQ multiplex PCR. The repertoire holds 140,000 to 150,000 clones, with roughly nine tenths as singletons. The TCR sequence derives from an adult in good health. Material: peripheral blood, obtained on day 0 of AZD1222 vaccination. The chain carries TRBV2 and TRBJ1-5, with D tentatively TRBD1 (5 bases). The CDR3 DNA follows: TGTGCCAGCAGTGCAGGGTATAGCAATCAGCCCCAGCATTTT. Its protein product is CASSAGYSNQPQHF.